The entry below describes one T cell receptor (beta chain). The antigen remains undetermined. Following 10 days of culture, CD4+ T cells were isolated. Infection with SARS-CoV-2 occurred in the person between March and December 2020, and PCR confirmed it. Participants received two doses of either the BNT162b2 or mRNA-1273 vaccine. Some clones are missing from TCRdb's copy, which holds only in-frame ones; the method was immunoSEQ multiplex PCR. This sample carries about 50,000 clones, 65% to 80% of them seen once, and the ten largest clones take roughly 5.4%. This record comes from a study of vaccination effects on CD4 cells after COVID-19. Overall study: Post-vaccine sampling occurred a median 72 days after the second dose.

The CDR3 runs 15 residues. Germline V gene lookup returns CDR1 MNHNY and CDR2 SVGAGI (reference sequence). V lost 0 bases and J 4 bases, leaving 11 bases between the germline ends. The input for sequencing was CD4+ T cells from PBMCs cultured without peptide, taken after COVID-19 vaccination. The sequence was obtained from a human donor who had a prior SARS-CoV-2 infection. V usage is TRBV6-6 and J usage is TRBJ2-3; D is tentatively TRBD1 or TRBD2 (5 bases each). The CDR3 spells CASSYSGEGSDTQYF. The CDR3 coding sequence is TGTGCCAGCAGTTACTCGGGTGAGGGGTCAGATACGCAGTATTTT.